This TCR beta chain was retrieved from a study of molecular identifiers for immune sequencing clone quantification. This clonotype was seen repeatedly, ten times or more. What it recognizes is unknown. TCRdb passed the PCR reads through MiXCR, listing each CDR3 protein once. The table includes roughly 300,000 distinct CDR3 sequences, roughly 23% detected once. Whole-study findings and limits: Beyond 20 RNA copies, clones held over 97% of effector molecules, compared with under 1% in naive cells.

CDR3 length: 12 residues. V dropped 3 bases and J dropped 13; count of bases not matched to a gene: 6. CDR1 is MGHRA, CDR2 YSYEKL, per germline. The rearrangement joins TRBV4-1 to TRBJ2-1; TRBD2 aligns across 7 bases. The TCR originated in a human donor in good health. Some libraries in this study had Jurkat cell RNA spiked in. The sample was naive CD8+ T cells from blood, with Jurkat cell RNA spiked in. As for subset: FACS-sorted CD8+CD4-CCR7+CD45RA+ naive T cells. This CDR3 is CASSQLAGVQFF. The CDR3 DNA sequence: TGCGCCAGCAGCCAGCTCGCGGGGGTCCAGTTCTTC.